This is a list of T cell receptor beta chains from one sample in a study of T cells in Graves' hyperthyroidism and ophthalmopathy. TCRdb reanalysed the multiplex PCR reads using MiXCR and keeps one entry per CDR3 protein. The data hold about 500,000 distinct CDR3 sequences, with about 16% observed a single time. Sequences were obtained from blood. The receptors here all came from a woman under 40 with Graves' ophthalmopathy. Each CDR3 is given with its conserved first and last residue. Fields, in order: J gene, clone size, D gene, V gene, CDR3 protein, CDR3 DNA. D genes are given only for firm matches. Not every row has a clone size; where given, it reads once, few, many or a size class.

J: TRBJ2-3; size: many; D: TRBD2; V: TRBV3-1; CDR3: CASSRLAGGNTDTQYF; DNA: TGTGCCAGCAGTCGACTAGCGGGAGGGAACACAGATACGCAGTATTTT
J: TRBJ2-7; size: .; D: TRBD1; V: TRBV20-1; CDR3: CSAEGTGVIYEQYF; DNA: TGCAGTGCTGAGGGGACAGGGGTAATCTACGAGCAGTACTTC
J: TRBJ2-6; size: few; D: .; V: TRBV28; CDR3: CASGPRQAPSGANVLTF; DNA: TGTGCCAGCGGGCCGAGACAGGCTCCATCTGGGGCCAACGTCCTGACTTTC
J: TRBJ2-2; size: many; D: TRBD1; V: TRBV7-2; CDR3: CASSFLQGGTGELFF; DNA: TGTGCCAGCAGCTTCCTACAGGGGGGCACCGGGGAGCTGTTTTTT
J: TRBJ1-6; size: few; D: .; V: TRBV12-3/TRBV12-4; CDR3: CASARIRDSPLHF; DNA: TGTGCCAGCGCCAGGATTCGGGATTCACCCCTCCACTTT
J: TRBJ2-2; size: .; D: .; V: TRBV18; CDR3: CASSPPGRATGELFF; DNA: TGTGCCAGCTCACCACCGGGCCGAGCGACCGGGGAGCTGTTTTTT
J: TRBJ2-1; size: .; D: .; V: TRBV29-1; CDR3: CSVGESDSHPDEQFF; DNA: TGCAGCGTTGGGGAGAGTGACTCCCACCCCGATGAGCAGTTCTTC
J: TRBJ2-1; size: many; D: .; V: TRBV11-3; CDR3: CASSYRSTNSYNEQFF; DNA: TGTGCCAGCAGCTACCGGAGTACAAATTCCTACAATGAGCAGTTCTTC
J: TRBJ2-1; size: .; D: TRBD1; V: TRBV14; CDR3: CASSKTGDPHEQFF; DNA: TGTGCCAGCAGTAAGACAGGGGACCCTCATGAGCAGTTCTTC
J: TRBJ1-5; size: many; D: .; V: TRBV12-3/TRBV12-4; CDR3: CASSFLDQPQHF; DNA: TGTGCCAGCAGTTTTCTAGATCAGCCCCAGCATTTT
J: TRBJ2-7; size: .; D: .; V: TRBV12-3/TRBV12-4; CDR3: CASSQGLGLGYEQYF; DNA: TGTGCCAGCAGCCAAGGACTGGGATTGGGCTACGAGCAGTACTTC
J: TRBJ1-3; size: few; D: .; V: TRBV6-9; CDR3: CASSSHSPGDTIYF; DNA: TGTGCCAGCAGTTCCCATTCACCTGGAGACACCATATATTTT
J: TRBJ2-1; size: many; D: TRBD2; V: TRBV20-1; CDR3: CSARDLLAGDNEQFF; DNA: TGCAGTGCTAGAGACCTACTAGCGGGAGACAATGAGCAGTTCTTC
J: TRBJ2-1; size: many; D: TRBD2; V: TRBV2; CDR3: CASSGTSGETIYNEQFF; DNA: TGTGCCAGCAGTGGGACTAGCGGGGAAACAATATACAATGAGCAGTTCTTC
J: TRBJ2-1; size: few; D: .; V: TRBV12-3/TRBV12-4; CDR3: CASSLERRTDEQFF; DNA: TGTGCCAGCAGTTTAGAGAGGCGGACTGATGAGCAGTTCTTC
J: TRBJ2-6; size: .; D: TRBD1; V: TRBV19; CDR3: CASRGGTGGTGANVLTF; DNA: TGTGCCAGTAGGGGCGGGACAGGGGGCACTGGGGCCAACGTCCTGACTTTC
J: TRBJ1-4; size: few; D: TRBD1; V: TRBV5-6; CDR3: CASEKTGEKLFF; DNA: TGTGCCAGCGAGAAGACAGGGGAAAAACTGTTTTTT
J: TRBJ1-4; size: once; D: TRBD1; V: TRBV11-2; CDR3: CASSYLRDSGEKLFF; DNA: TGTGCCAGCAGCTACCTCCGGGACAGCGGCGAAAAACTGTTTTTT
J: TRBJ2-1; size: .; D: .; V: TRBV29-1; CDR3: CSGREGVYNEQFF; DNA: TGCAGCGGGAGAGAGGGGGTTTACAATGAGCAGTTCTTC
J: TRBJ2-5; size: many; D: TRBD1; V: TRBV12-3/TRBV12-4; CDR3: CASSKDGTGEETQYF; DNA: TGTGCCAGCAGTAAAGACGGGACAGGAGAAGAGACCCAGTACTTC
J: TRBJ2-3; size: many; D: TRBD1; V: TRBV5-1; CDR3: CASSLRGLNTDTQYF; DNA: TGCGCCAGCAGCTTGAGGGGGCTGAACACAGATACGCAGTATTTT
J: TRBJ1-2; size: .; D: .; V: TRBV28; CDR3: CASTAGDGYTF; DNA: TGTGCCAGCACGGCAGGGGATGGCTACACCTTC
J: TRBJ2-3; size: .; D: .; V: TRBV6-4; CDR3: CASSARLADTQYF; DNA: TGTGCCAGCAGTGCCCGACTTGCAGATACGCAGTATTTT
J: TRBJ2-5; size: many; D: TRBD1; V: TRBV6-1; CDR3: CASRVTGGRQETQYF; DNA: TGTGCCAGCAGAGTCACAGGGGGCCGACAAGAGACCCAGTACTTC
J: TRBJ2-2; size: .; D: TRBD2; V: TRBV29-1; CDR3: CSVEGGTSGRAGELFF; DNA: TGCAGCGTTGAAGGGGGGACTAGCGGGAGGGCCGGGGAGCTGTTTTTT
J: TRBJ2-2; size: few; D: TRBD2; V: TRBV13; CDR3: CASSPERERLDTGELFF; DNA: TGTGCCAGCAGCCCAGAGCGGGAGCGTTTGGACACCGGGGAGCTGTTTTTT
J: TRBJ2-2; size: .; D: .; V: TRBV4-2; CDR3: CASSPLRQVVTGELFF; DNA: TGTGCCAGCAGCCCTCTACGGCAGGTTGTCACCGGGGAGCTGTTTTTT
J: TRBJ2-1; size: many; D: .; V: TRBV27; CDR3: CASSLLAGLQQFF; DNA: TGTGCCAGCAGCCTTTTGGCGGGCCTTCAGCAGTTCTTC